The clone carrying this TCR beta chain was seen a few times. This CDR3 has 14 amino acids. Trimming took 6 bases from V and 3 from J, leaving 14 bases between them. The source of the blood RNA was unsorted whole blood, and germline DNA was extracted as well. This entry comes from a study of tumor-infiltrating lymphocytes in primary liver carcinoma. The researchers produced TCR beta cDNA from around 0.5 ug total RNA with a constant-region primer. Sequencing libraries for TCR beta derived from three nested multiplex PCR rounds that used slightly modified ARM-PCR. The first two PCR rounds, around 10 cycles each, used TRBV1-TRBV30 forward primers and a C-beta reverse primer. TCRdb fed the multiplex PCR reads into MiXCR, producing one record per CDR3 protein. The sample holds hundreds of thousands of distinct CDR3 sequences, 45% to 70% seen once.

The clonotype was recovered from a woman aged 25 to 39 with primary liver carcinoma and hepatitis B virus infection. This chain joins TRBV12-3 or TRBV12-4 and TRBJ2-5, with D possibly matching TRBD1 (5 bases). The sequencing sample was made of peripheral blood. CDR3 DNA sequence: TGTGCCAGCAGCTCCCAGAGCAGGGAAGAGACCCAGTACTTC. It is translated as CASSSQSREETQYF.